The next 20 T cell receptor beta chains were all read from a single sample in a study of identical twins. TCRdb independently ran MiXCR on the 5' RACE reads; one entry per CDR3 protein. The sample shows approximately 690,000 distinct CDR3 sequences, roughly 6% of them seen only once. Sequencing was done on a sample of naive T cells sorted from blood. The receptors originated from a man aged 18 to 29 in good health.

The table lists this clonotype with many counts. In DNA form, the CDR3 reads TGTGCCAGCCCTCCCGGGGGGCTAGCGGGTTCCTACAATGAGCAGTTCTTC. Residues: CASPPGGLAGSYNEQFF. The V call is TRBV21-1, the J call TRBJ2-1; the table's TRBD2 call for D was not verified on the DNA. TRBV21-1 is described as a pseudogene. The CDR3 extends over 17 amino acids.

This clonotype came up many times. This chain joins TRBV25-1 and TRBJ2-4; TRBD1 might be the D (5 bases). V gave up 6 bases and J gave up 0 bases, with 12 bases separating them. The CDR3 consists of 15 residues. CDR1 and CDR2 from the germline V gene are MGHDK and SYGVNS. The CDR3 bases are TGTGCCAGCAGCCCACCGACAGAAGCCAAAAACATTCAGTACTTC. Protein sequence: CASSPPTEAKNIQYF. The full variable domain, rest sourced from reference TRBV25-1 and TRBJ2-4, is EADIYQTPRYLVIGTGKKITLECSQTMGHDKMYWYQQDPGMELHLIHYSYGVNSTEKGDLSSESTVSRIRTEHFPLTLESARPSHTSQYLCASSPPTEAKNIQYFGAGTRLSVL.

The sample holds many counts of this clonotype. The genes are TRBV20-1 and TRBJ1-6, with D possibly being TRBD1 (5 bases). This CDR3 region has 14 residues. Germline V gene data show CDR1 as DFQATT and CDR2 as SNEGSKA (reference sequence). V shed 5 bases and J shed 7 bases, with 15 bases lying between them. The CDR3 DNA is TGCAGTGCTCCACTCGGGACCGCGAATTCACCCCTCCACTTT. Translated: CSAPLGTANSPLHF.

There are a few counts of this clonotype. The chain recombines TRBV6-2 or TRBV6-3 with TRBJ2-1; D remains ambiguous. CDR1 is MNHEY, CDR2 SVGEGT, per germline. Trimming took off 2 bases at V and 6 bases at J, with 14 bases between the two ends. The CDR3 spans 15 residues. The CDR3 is CASSYPTVRANEQFF. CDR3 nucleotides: TGTGCCAGCAGTTACCCTACTGTCCGCGCCAATGAGCAGTTCTTC.

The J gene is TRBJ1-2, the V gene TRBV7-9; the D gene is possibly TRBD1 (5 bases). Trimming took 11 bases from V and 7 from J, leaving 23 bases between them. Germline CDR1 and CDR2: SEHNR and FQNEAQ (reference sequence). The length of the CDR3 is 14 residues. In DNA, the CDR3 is TGTGCCGGCGTCGAGACAGAGCTTGGGGGTGGCTACACCTTC. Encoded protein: CAGVETELGGGYTF.

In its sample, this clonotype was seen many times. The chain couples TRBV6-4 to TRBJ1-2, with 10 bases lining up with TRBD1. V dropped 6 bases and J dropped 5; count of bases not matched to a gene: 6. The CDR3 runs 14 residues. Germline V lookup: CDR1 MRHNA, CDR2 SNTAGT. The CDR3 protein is CASSEWGQGYGYTF. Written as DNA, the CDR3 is TGTGCCAGCAGCGAGTGGGGACAGGGGTATGGCTACACCTTC.

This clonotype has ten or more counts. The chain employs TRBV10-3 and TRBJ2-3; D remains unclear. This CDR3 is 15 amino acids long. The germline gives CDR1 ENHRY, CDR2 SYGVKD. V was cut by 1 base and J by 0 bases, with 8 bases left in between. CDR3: CAISEWKSSTDTQYF. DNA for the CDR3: TGTGCCATCAGTGAGTGGAAATCTAGCACAGATACGCAGTATTTT.

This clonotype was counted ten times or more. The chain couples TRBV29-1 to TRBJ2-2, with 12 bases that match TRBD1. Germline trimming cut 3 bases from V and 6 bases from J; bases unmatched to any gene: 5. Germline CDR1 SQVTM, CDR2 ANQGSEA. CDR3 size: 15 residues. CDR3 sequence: CSVDPGQGASGELFF. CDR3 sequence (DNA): TGCAGCGTTGACCCGGGACAGGGGGCCTCCGGGGAGCTGTTTTTT.

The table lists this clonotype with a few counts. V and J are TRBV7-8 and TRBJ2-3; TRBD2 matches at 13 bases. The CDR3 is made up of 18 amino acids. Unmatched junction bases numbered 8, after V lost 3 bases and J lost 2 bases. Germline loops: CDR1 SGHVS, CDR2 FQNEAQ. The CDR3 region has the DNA TGTGCCAGCAGCTTTAGACTAGCGGGAGGAAGTAACACAGATACGCAGTATTTT. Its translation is CASSFRLAGGSNTDTQYF. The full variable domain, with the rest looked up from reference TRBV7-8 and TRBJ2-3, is GAGVSQSPRYKVAKRGQDVALRCDPISGHVSLFWYQQALGQGPEFLTYFQNEAQLDKSGLPSDRFFAERPEGSVSTLKIQRTQQEDSAVYLCASSFRLAGGSNTDTQYFGPGTRLTVL.

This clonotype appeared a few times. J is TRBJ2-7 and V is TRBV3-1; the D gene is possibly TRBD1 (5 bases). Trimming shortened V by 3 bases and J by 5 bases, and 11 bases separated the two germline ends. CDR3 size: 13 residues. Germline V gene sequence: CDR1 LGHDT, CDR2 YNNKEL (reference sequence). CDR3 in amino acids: CASSHPDRDEQYF. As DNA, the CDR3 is TGTGCCAGCAGCCACCCCGACAGAGACGAGCAGTACTTC.

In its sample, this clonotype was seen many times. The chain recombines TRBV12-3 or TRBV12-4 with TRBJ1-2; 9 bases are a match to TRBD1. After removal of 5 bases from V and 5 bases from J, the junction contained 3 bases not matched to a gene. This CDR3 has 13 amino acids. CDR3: CASSPGTGYGYTF. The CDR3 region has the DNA TGTGCCAGCAGTCCGGGGACAGGGTATGGCTACACCTTC.

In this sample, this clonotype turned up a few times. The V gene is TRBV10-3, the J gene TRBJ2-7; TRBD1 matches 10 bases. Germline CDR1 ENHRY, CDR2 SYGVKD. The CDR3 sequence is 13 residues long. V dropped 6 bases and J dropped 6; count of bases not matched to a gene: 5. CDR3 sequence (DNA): TGTGCCATCAGAGGGACAGGGGAGGGCGAGCAGTACGTC. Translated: CAIRGTGEGEQYV.

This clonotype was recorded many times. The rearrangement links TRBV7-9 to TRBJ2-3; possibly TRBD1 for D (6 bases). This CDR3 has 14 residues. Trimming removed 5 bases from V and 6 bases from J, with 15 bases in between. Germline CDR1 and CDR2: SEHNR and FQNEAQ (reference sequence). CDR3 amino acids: CASSTPGTSDTQYF. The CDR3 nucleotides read TGTGCCAGCAGCACACCCGGGACATCGGATACGCAGTATTTT.

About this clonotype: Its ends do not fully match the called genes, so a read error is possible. The DNA for the CDR3 is TGTGCCAGCAATTTACAGGGGACCAACACTGAAGCTTTCTTT. This translates into CASNLQGTNTEAFF. The chain links TRBV12-3 or TRBV12-4 to TRBJ1-1; TRBD1 agrees at 7 bases. This CDR3 spans 14 amino acids.

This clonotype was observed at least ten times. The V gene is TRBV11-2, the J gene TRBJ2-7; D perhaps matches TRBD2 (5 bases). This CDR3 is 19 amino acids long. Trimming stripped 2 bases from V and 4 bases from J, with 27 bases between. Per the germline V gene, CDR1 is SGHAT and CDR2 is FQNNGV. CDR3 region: CASSLIGPSASREGYEQYF. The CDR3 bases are TGTGCCAGCAGCTTAATTGGCCCCTCGGCCAGTCGGGAAGGGTACGAGCAGTACTTC.

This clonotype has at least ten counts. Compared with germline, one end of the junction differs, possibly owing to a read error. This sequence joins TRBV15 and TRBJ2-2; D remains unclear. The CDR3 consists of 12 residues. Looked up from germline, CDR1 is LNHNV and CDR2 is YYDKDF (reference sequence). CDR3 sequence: CSTSRETGELFF. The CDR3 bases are TGTTCCACCAGCAGAGAAACCGGGGAGCTGTTTTTT.

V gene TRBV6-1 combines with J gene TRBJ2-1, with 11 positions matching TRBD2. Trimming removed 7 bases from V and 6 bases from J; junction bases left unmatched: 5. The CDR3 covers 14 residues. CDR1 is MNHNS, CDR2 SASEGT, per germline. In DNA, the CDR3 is TGTGCCAGCATGGCGGGACTAGCGGCCAATGAGCAGTTCTTC. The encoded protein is CASMAGLAANEQFF.

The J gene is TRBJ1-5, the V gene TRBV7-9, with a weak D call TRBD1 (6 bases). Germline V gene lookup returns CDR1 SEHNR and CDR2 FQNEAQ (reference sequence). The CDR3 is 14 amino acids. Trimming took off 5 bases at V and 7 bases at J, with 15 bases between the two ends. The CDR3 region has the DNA TGTGCCAGCAGCGCACAGGGAAGAGAGCAGCCCCAGCATTTT. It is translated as CASSAQGREQPQHF.

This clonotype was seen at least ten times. DNA of the CDR3: TGCAGTGCTGCGGGGTTCAGGAGCAATCAGCCCCAGCATTTT. Protein sequence: CSAAGFRSNQPQHF. The genes are TRBV20-1 and TRBJ1-5; D remains ambiguous. The germline gives CDR1 DFQATT, CDR2 SNEGSKA (reference sequence). The V and J ends lost 5 bases and 1 base respectively, with 12 bases between them. The CDR3 spans 14 residues.

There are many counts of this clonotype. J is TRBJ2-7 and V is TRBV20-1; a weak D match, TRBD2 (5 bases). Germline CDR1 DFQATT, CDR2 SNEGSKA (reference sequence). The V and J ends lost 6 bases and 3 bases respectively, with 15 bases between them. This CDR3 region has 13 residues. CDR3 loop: CSARPAANYEQYF. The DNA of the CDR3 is TGCAGTGCGCGGCCAGCGGCTAACTACGAGCAGTACTTC.